The clone carrying this TCR beta chain was counted a single time. What it recognizes is unknown. Trimming pared 7 bases from V and 2 bases from J, leaving 12 bases between. The CDR3 extends over 14 amino acids. Per the germline V gene, CDR1 is MNHNY and CDR2 is SVGAGI (reference sequence). This sample is part of a study of blood T cells in healthy people across ages. Study-wide points: In older individuals, TCR beta diversity per million T cells was lower, falling roughly linearly with age. Whereas aged donors had fewer naive CD4+ cells, long-lived donors had more of them and higher diversity.

A second PCR, run for about 7 to 12 cycles, used a sample-barcoded 5' primer plus a J-beta primer mix. A single record per CDR3 protein comes from TCRdb applying MiXCR to the 5' RACE reads. The sample has 1 million or so distinct CDR3 sequences, less than 25% seen once. The sample was also reused in another study, on T cells of mothers and their children. That study reports: Thymic selection molds TCR recombination products alike in related and unrelated pairs. Overlap in related mother-child pairs always slightly exceeded unrelated pairs, never significantly.

This clonotype was sampled from a girl aged 2-10 years in good health. The rearrangement links TRBV6-6 to TRBJ2-1; D unresolved. Sequencing input: blood. The CDR3, as DNA: TGTGCCAGCACCAAGACTGATCCCTACAATGAGCAGTTCTTC. The encoded protein is CASTKTDPYNEQFF.